The 30 T cell receptor beta chains listed next were all sequenced from one sample in a study of blood T cells in healthy people across ages. A J-beta primer mix and a sample-barcoded 5' primer were used in a second PCR of about 7 to 11 cycles. TCRdb reprocessed the 5' RACE reads via MiXCR and lists one record per CDR3 protein. This table holds just over 1 million distinct CDR3 sequences, less than 50% found once. Sequencing used blood. These receptors all come from a woman aged 60-70 years in good health.

For the CDR3, the DNA is TGTGCCAGCAGCAAGGAGAGACTCAGCGGGAGCTCCGGGGAGCTGTTTTTT. Translated, it gives CASSKERLSGSSGELFF. J is TRBJ2-2 and V is TRBV21-1; the D call of TRBD2 is as the table states it, not checked on the DNA. TRBV21-1 is recorded as a pseudogene. CDR3 length equals 17 residues.

The rearrangement links TRBV2 to TRBJ1-1; a weak D match, TRBD1 (6 bases). This CDR3 spans 15 amino acids. V was cut by 3 bases and J by 0 bases, with 11 bases left in between. Germline lookup yields CDR1 SNHLY and CDR2 FYNNEI. The CDR3 DNA follows: TGTGCCAGCAGTGAGTTGGGGGGCGTGAACACTGAAGCTTTCTTT. Residues: CASSELGGVNTEAFF.

The chain employs TRBV5-1 and TRBJ2-7, with TRBD1 matching 10 bases. Germline loops: CDR1 SGHRS, CDR2 YFSETQ. This CDR3 region has 13 residues. Germline trimming cut 6 bases from V and 3 bases from J; bases unmatched to any gene: 3. CDR3 sequence reads: CASKRTGGYEQYF. The CDR3 DNA reads as TGCGCCAGCAAGAGGACAGGGGGCTACGAGCAGTACTTC.

The V call is TRBV7-2, the J call TRBJ2-3, with 7 bases lining up with TRBD2. The CDR3 consists of 16 residues. CDR1 and CDR2 (germline): SGHTA, FQGNSA. Trimming cost V 5 bases and J 1 base; bases outside gene matches: 9. The CDR3 loop is CASSPGSGVGTDTQYF. As DNA, the CDR3 is TGTGCCAGCAGCCCCGGGAGCGGGGTGGGCACAGATACGCAGTATTTT.

In its sample, this clonotype was seen a few times. V usage is TRBV18 and J usage is TRBJ2-3, with D possibly TRBD2 on 5 matching bases. The length of the CDR3 is 17 residues. The V gene lost 3 bases and the J gene lost 0 bases, with 16 bases spanning the gap. The germline CDR1 and CDR2 sequences are KGHSH and LQKENI. The DNA for the CDR3 is TGTGCCAGCTCACCTCTCTTTTCAGCGGCGAGCACAGATACGCAGTATTTT. The encoded protein is CASSPLFSAASTDTQYF.

The chain combines TRBV5-5 with TRBJ1-1, with 8 bases matching TRBD1. CDR3 length equals 13 residues. The J segment lost 5 bases and the V segment lost 4 bases, leaving 4 bases of the junction unmatched. Germline V CDR1 and CDR2: SGHKS, YYEKEE (reference sequence). Written as DNA, the CDR3 is TGTGCCAGCAGCACGGACAGGGCTACTGAAGCTTTCTTT. Protein product: CASSTDRATEAFF. Together with reference TRBV5-5 and TRBJ1-1, the CDR3 gives the full variable domain: DAGVTQSPTHLIKTRGQQVTLRCSPISGHKSVSWYQQVLGQGPQFIFQYYEKEERGRGNFPDRFSARQFPNYSSELNVNALLLGDSALYLCASSTDRATEAFFGQGTRLTVV.

The V call is TRBV7-7, the J call TRBJ1-4; 10 bases are a match to TRBD1. The CDR3 loop spans 15 amino acids. Germline assignment: CDR1 SSHAT and CDR2 FNYEAQ (reference sequence). V lost 5 bases and J lost 3; bases outside the gene matches: 3. The CDR3 DNA reads TGTGCCAGCAGCCTGGGGACAGGGGCTAATGAAAAACTGTTTTTT. Protein: CASSLGTGANEKLFF.

This chain joins TRBV7-6 and TRBJ2-7; D call uncertain. The CDR3 is 15 amino acids. The V gene's germline CDR1 is SGHVS and CDR2 FNYEAQ. The germline V and J ends were trimmed by 1 base and 3 bases, with 13 bases remaining between them. This CDR3 reads CASSLGTSKSYEQYF. The DNA for the CDR3 is TGTGCCAGCAGCTTAGGGACCAGCAAAAGCTACGAGCAGTACTTC. Variable domain in full (rest from reference TRBV7-6 and TRBJ2-7): GAGVSQSPRYKVTKRGQDVALRCDPISGHVSLYWYRQALGQGPEFLTYFNYEAQQDKSGLPNDRFSAERPEGSISTLTIQRTEQRDSAMYRCASSLGTSKSYEQYFGPGTRLTVT.

The chain has TRBV27 and TRBJ2-7; the D is unclear. Trimming took off 1 base at V and 6 bases at J, with 13 bases between the two ends. This CDR3 spans 14 amino acids. Germline V gene sequence: CDR1 MNHEY, CDR2 SMNVEV (reference sequence). The CDR3 loop reads CASSLWAATPEQYF. Written as DNA, the CDR3 is TGTGCCAGCAGTTTATGGGCCGCCACTCCCGAGCAGTACTTC.

This clonotype was seen more than once but under ten times. This chain links TRBV10-3 with TRBJ2-7; 9 nucleotides match TRBD1. The V gene's germline CDR1 is ENHRY and CDR2 SYGVKD. J gave up 1 base and V 6 bases, and 4 bases lay outside the gene matches. CDR3 size: 14 residues. CDR3 nucleotides: TGTGCCATCAGGGAGGACAGGGGTTCCTACGAGCAGTACTTC. It encodes CAIREDRGSYEQYF.

This clonotype has just one count. The chain joins TRBV28 to TRBJ1-2; no clear D. The V gene's germline CDR1 is MDHEN and CDR2 SYDVKM. Between the trimmed V and J ends, which lost 4 bases and 11 bases, there was a span of 11 bases. This CDR3 has 11 amino acids. The CDR3 here is CASSSQFGYTF. DNA of the CDR3: TGTGCCAGCAGTTCTCAATTTGGGTACACCTTC.

The sample holds many counts of this clonotype. V gene TRBV7-3 combines with J gene TRBJ2-3, with 7 bases aligning to TRBD1. CDR3 length: 15 residues. The junction had 6 bases not matched to a gene; V was cut back by 1 base and J by 5 bases. CDR1 and CDR2 from the germline V gene are SGHTA and FQGTGA. CDR3 nucleotides: TGTGCCAGCAGCTTAAGGGGACAGAGCGTAGATACGCAGTATTTT. Protein: CASSLRGQSVDTQYF.

This clonotype was observed a handful of times. This chain links TRBV7-2 with TRBJ2-5, with a tentative D call TRBD2 (5 bases). The germline gives CDR1 SGHTA, CDR2 FQGNSA. This CDR3 is 17 amino acids long. The V and J ends lost 5 bases and 3 bases respectively, with 22 bases between them. The CDR3 loop is CASSARGTGVPKETQYF. CDR3 DNA sequence: TGTGCCAGCAGCGCACGCGGAACCGGGGTCCCTAAAGAGACCCAGTACTTC.

The genes are TRBV20-1 and TRBJ2-7; 7 bases align to TRBD2. Trimming took 0 bases from V and 5 from J; bases not matched to a gene: 10. The germline V gene has CDR1 DFQATT and CDR2 SNEGSKA (reference sequence). This CDR3 has 15 residues. DNA of the CDR3: TGCAGTGCTAGAGATATAAAAGGGAGCGGGGACGAGCAGTACTTC. Translation: CSARDIKGSGDEQYF.

Only a few counts were recorded for this clonotype. The chain carries TRBV20-1 and TRBJ2-6; D may be TRBD1 (6 bases). Per germline, CDR1 DFQATT and CDR2 SNEGSKA (reference sequence). Trimming took off 0 bases at V and 0 bases at J, with 12 bases between the two ends. CDR3 size: 17 residues. In DNA form, the CDR3 reads TGCAGTGCTAGAGAAGGACAGCCCTTCTCTGGGGCCAACGTCCTGACTTTC. As protein: CSAREGQPFSGANVLTF.

The chain uses TRBV7-9 and TRBJ1-1, with D possibly matching TRBD1 (5 bases). Germline-derived CDR1 and CDR2 are SEHNR and FQNEAQ (reference sequence). The CDR3 length is 13 residues. The V and J ends lost 10 bases and 0 bases respectively, with 12 bases between them. The CDR3 DNA follows: TGTGCCACCCAGGGAGGGCTGAACACTGAAGCTTTCTTT. Its translation is CATQGGLNTEAFF.

A note on this clonotype: At one boundary the junction diverges from the germline segment, which might be a read error. The chain joins TRBV6-5 to TRBJ1-5, with 7 nucleotides matching TRBD1. The CDR3 runs 16 residues. CDR1 and CDR2 (germline): MNHEY, SVGAGI. The CDR3, as DNA: TGCGCCAGCAGTTACTCCGCAGGGGGAGTAAATCAGCCCCAGCATTTT. It is translated as CASSYSAGGVNQPQHF.

This clonotype appeared a few times. Being one base from a much bigger clone, this may be a read error. V and J are TRBV29-1 and TRBJ2-3, with D unclear. CDR1 is SQVTM, CDR2 ANQGSEA, per germline. V was pared by 3 bases and J by 2 bases, with 9 bases between. CDR3 length equals 13 residues. CDR3 residues: CSVDRADTDTQYF. The CDR3 region has the DNA TGCAGCGTTGATCGGGCGGACACAGATACGCAGTATTTT.

The chain has TRBV5-1 and TRBJ2-1; 10 positions agree with TRBD2. The CDR3 loop spans 15 amino acids. Looked up from germline, CDR1 is SGHRS and CDR2 is YFSETQ. With V trimmed by 1 base and J by 8 bases, 6 bases remained unmatched. CDR3 region: CASSLLAGEGHEQFF. CDR3 coding DNA: TGCGCCAGCAGCTTGCTAGCGGGAGAGGGACATGAGCAGTTCTTC.

This clonotype was detected ten times or more. V gene TRBV27 combines with J gene TRBJ2-7, with TRBD1 as a possible D gene (6 bases). Trimming removed 4 bases at V and 2 bases at J, with 12 bases between. From germline, CDR1 is MNHEY and CDR2 SMNVEV (reference sequence). This CDR3 comprises 14 residues. CDR3 sequence (DNA): TGTGCCAGCAGTTCCGGACAGCAGGCCTACGAGCAGTACTTC. It encodes CASSSGQQAYEQYF.

This clonotype has more than one count but fewer than ten. The chain uses TRBV7-9 and TRBJ2-1; weak D call: TRBD2 (6 bases). Trimming shortened V by 0 bases and J by 6 bases, and 9 bases separated the two germline ends. The CDR3 runs to 14 residues. CDR1 SEHNR and CDR2 FQNEAQ come from the germline V gene (reference sequence). The CDR3 bases are TGTGCCAGCAGCTTAGCCTGGGACTCCAATGAGCAGTTCTTC. As protein: CASSLAWDSNEQFF.

This chain links TRBV7-6 with TRBJ2-1; 7 bases fit TRBD2. There are 16 residues in the CDR3. The V gene end was trimmed by 4 bases and the J gene end by 10 bases; junction bases not matched to a gene: 16. The germline gives CDR1 SGHVS, CDR2 FNYEAQ. The CDR3 DNA is TGTGCCAGCAGCTCGACTTTAGCGGGTGGGAGTGGGGAGCAGTTCTTC. This codes for CASSSTLAGGSGEQFF.

The J gene is TRBJ2-1, the V gene TRBV6-1; a weak D match, TRBD1 (6 bases). The V and J ends lost 1 base and 6 bases respectively, with 10 bases between them. Germline V lookup: CDR1 MNHNS, CDR2 SASEGT. This CDR3 region has 14 residues. In DNA form, the CDR3 reads TGTGCCAGCAGTGAAGACGGGACACTCAATGAGCAGTTCTTC. Protein: CASSEDGTLNEQFF.

This clonotype has more than one count but fewer than ten. This chain links TRBV5-1 with TRBJ2-5, with 7 bases lining up with TRBD2. Trimming at V came to 0 bases and at J to 5 bases, leaving 7 bases not matched to a gene. Germline V gives CDR1 SGHRS, CDR2 YFSETQ. This CDR3 comprises 15 residues. This CDR3 is CASSLVTRGGETQYF. As DNA, the CDR3 is TGCGCCAGCAGCTTGGTCACCCGGGGAGGGGAGACCCAGTACTTC.

The chain employs TRBV11-2 and TRBJ2-7, with 9 bases that match TRBD2. Unmatched junction bases numbered 16, after V lost 1 base and J lost 0 bases. This CDR3 spans 20 amino acids. Looked up from germline, CDR1 is SGHAT and CDR2 is FQNNGV. This chain's CDR3 is CASSLAPEVAGVRDSYEQYF. CDR3 nucleotide sequence: TGTGCCAGCAGCTTAGCCCCTGAGGTAGCGGGAGTAAGGGACTCCTACGAGCAGTACTTC.

The CDR3 DNA follows: TGTGCCAGCAGCCAAGTCAGTACCTACGAGCAGTACTTC. Its translation: CASSQVSTYEQYF. The chain carries TRBV3-1 and TRBJ2-7; D not resolved. The CDR3 is made up of 13 amino acids. Trimming stripped 1 base from V and 2 bases from J, with 6 bases between. Looked up from germline, CDR1 is LGHDT and CDR2 is YNNKEL (reference sequence).

The chain has TRBV5-5 and TRBJ2-3; TRBD2 might be the D (5 bases). The CDR3 spans 16 residues. The germline CDR1 and CDR2 sequences are SGHKS and YYEKEE (reference sequence). Trimming left V 5 bases short and J 4 bases short, with 20 bases between. The CDR3, as DNA: TGTGCCAGCAGTGGGAGCATCCCGCTGAAGGCAGATACGCAGTATTTT. Translating it yields CASSGSIPLKADTQYF.

The rearrangement joins TRBV20-1 to TRBJ2-4; no definite D call. The germline gives CDR1 DFQATT, CDR2 SNEGSKA (reference sequence). The CDR3 loop spans 15 amino acids. Trimming removed 1 base from V and 0 bases from J, with 10 bases in between. The CDR3 protein is CSARGRILAKNIQYF. The CDR3 DNA follows: TGCAGTGCTAGAGGGCGGATCCTAGCCAAAAACATTCAGTACTTC.

This clonotype was counted between two and nine times. This rearrangement joins TRBV10-3 to TRBJ2-7; 11 nucleotides line up with TRBD1. The CDR3 has 15 amino acids. The germline V gene has CDR1 ENHRY and CDR2 SYGVKD. J gave up 3 bases and V 4 bases, and 5 bases lay outside the gene matches. Here the CDR3 DNA reads TGTGCCATCAGTGGATCCGGGACAGGGGGCTACGAGCAGTACTTC. Translated, it gives CAISGSGTGGYEQYF.

This clonotype has at least ten counts. The V and J genes are TRBV5-1 and TRBJ2-7, with 8 bases aligning to TRBD2. Germline V CDR1 and CDR2: SGHRS, YFSETQ. V was pared by 5 bases and J by 0 bases, with 7 bases of the junction left unmatched. This CDR3 has 15 amino acids. The CDR3 DNA sequence: TGCGCCAGCAGTCCCGTAGCGGGAAACTCCTACGAGCAGTACTTC. It yields the protein CASSPVAGNSYEQYF.